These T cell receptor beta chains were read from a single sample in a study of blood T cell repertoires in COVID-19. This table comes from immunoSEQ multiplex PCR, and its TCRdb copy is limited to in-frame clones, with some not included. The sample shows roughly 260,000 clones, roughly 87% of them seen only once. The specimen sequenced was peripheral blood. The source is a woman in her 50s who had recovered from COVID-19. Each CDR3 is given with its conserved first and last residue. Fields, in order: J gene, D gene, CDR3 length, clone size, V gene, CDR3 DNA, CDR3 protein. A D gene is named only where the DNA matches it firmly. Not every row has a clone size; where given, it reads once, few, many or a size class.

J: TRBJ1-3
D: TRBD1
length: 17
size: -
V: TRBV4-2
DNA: TGTGCCAGCAGCCAAGATTTCGGACAGGGCCCTGGAAACACCATATATTTT
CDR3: CASSQDFGQGPGNTIYF

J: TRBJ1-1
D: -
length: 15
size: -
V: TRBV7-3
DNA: TGTGCCAGCAGCTTAATGGCAGGGTTGAACACTGAAGCTTTCTTT
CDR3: CASSLMAGLNTEAFF

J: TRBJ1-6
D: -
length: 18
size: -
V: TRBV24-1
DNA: TGTGCCACCAGTGATTTGCCAGACAGGCCCCAAGGTAATTCACCCCTCCACTTT
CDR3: CATSDLPDRPQGNSPLHF

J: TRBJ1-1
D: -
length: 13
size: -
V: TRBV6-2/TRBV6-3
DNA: TGTGCCAGCAGTTCACGAGGGAAAACTGAAGCTTTCTTT
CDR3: CASSSRGKTEAFF

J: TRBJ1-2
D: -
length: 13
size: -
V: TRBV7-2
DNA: TGTGCCAGCAGCTTAGTGGGCCTCTATGGCTACACCTTC
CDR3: CASSLVGLYGYTF

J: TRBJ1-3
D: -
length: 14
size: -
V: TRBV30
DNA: TGTGCCTGGGGGCTGGGAGATATGGGAAACACCATATATTTT
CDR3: CAWGLGDMGNTIYF

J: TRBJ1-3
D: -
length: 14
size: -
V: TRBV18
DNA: TGTGCCAGCTCACCAGGGAGCTCTGGAAACACCATATATTTT
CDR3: CASSPGSSGNTIYF

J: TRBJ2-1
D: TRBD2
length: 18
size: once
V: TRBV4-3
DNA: TGCGCCAGCAGCCACATCCCCCTACTAGCGGCCTCCTACAATGAGCAGTTCTTC
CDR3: CASSHIPLLAASYNEQFF

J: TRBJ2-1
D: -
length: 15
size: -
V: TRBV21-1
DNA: TGTGCCAGCAGCGAAAGGTGGGTCGGGGGCAATGAGCAGTTCTTC
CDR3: CASSERWVGGNEQFF

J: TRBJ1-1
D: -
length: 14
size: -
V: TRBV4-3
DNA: TGCGCCAGCAGCCACCAGGGCCCAGGCACTGAAGCTTTCTTT
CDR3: CASSHQGPGTEAFF

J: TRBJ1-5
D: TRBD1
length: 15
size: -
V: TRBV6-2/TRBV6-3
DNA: TGTGCCAGCAGCGATACAGGGGGCGCGGGTCAGCCCCAGCATTTT
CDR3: CASSDTGGAGQPQHF

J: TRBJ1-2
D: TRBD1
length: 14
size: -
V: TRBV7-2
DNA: TGTGCCAGCAGCTCCCGGACAGGGAACTATGGCTACACCTTC
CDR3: CASSSRTGNYGYTF

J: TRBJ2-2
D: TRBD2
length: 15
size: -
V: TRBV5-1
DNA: TGCGCCAGCAGCTTGAGCCTAGCGGACACCGGGGAGCTGTTTTTT
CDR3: CASSLSLADTGELFF

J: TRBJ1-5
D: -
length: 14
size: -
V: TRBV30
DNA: TGTGCCTGGAGTCCAGGATGGGGCGATCAGCCCCAGCATTTT
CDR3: CAWSPGWGDQPQHF

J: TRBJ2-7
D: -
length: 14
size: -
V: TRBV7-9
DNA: TGTGCCAGCAGCCCACGAGGGAACCCCTACGAGCAGTACTTC
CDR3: CASSPRGNPYEQYF

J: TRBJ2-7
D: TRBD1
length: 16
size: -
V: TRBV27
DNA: TGTGCCAGCAGTCCCACCTACAGGGGGCTAGCCTACGAGCAGTACTTC
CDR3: CASSPTYRGLAYEQYF

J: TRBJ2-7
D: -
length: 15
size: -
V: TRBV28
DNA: TGTGCCAGCAGTCTTGGCCAGGGTTTTAAGGACGAGCAGTACTTC
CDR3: CASSLGQGFKDEQYF

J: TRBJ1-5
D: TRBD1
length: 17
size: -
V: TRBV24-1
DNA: TGTGCCACCAGTCCCCGTCGGGGACAGGGCCCCAATCAGCCCCAGCATTTT
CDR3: CATSPRRGQGPNQPQHF

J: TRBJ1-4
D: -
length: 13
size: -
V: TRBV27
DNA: TGTGCCAGCAGTCCTTACAGGGTTGAAAAACTGTTTTTT
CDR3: CASSPYRVEKLFF

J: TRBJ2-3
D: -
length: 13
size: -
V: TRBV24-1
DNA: TGTGCCACCAGTGATGCCCGCGCAGATACGCAGTATTTT
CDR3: CATSDARADTQYF

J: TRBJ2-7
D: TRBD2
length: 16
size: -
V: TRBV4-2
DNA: TGTGCCAGCAGCCAAGACGGGGGGGCGCCGCGCTACGAGCAGTACTTC
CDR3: CASSQDGGAPRYEQYF

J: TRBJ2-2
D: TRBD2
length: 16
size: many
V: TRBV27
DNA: TGTGCCAGCAGTTTCTACACTAGCGGGGGGGCCGGGGAGCTGTTTTTT
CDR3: CASSFYTSGGAGELFF

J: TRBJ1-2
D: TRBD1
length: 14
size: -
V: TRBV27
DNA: TGTGCCAGCAGTCCTCGGGCAGGGGGCAGGGGCTACACCTTC
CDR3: CASSPRAGGRGYTF

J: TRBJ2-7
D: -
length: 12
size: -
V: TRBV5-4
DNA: TGTGCCAGCAGCTTGGTCGGTGGCGAGCAGTACTTC
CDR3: CASSLVGGEQYF

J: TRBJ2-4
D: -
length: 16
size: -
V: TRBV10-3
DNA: TGTGCCATCAGTGAGTCTCCTCAGGGGTACAAAAACATTCAGTACTTC
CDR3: CAISESPQGYKNIQYF

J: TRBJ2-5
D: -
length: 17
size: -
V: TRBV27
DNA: TGTGCCAGCAGTGTCCGGGAGACTAGAGGGGTGCGAGAGACCCAGTACTTC
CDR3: CASSVRETRGVRETQYF

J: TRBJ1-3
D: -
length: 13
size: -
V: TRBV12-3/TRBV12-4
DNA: TGTGCCAGCAGCCGAGGACAGGGAAACACCATATATTTT
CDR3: CASSRGQGNTIYF

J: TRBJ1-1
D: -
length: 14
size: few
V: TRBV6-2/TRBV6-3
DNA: TGTGCCAGCAGCCAAGGACAGTGGCGCACTGAAGCTTTCTTT
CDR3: CASSQGQWRTEAFF

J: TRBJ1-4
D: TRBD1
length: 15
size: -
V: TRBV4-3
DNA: TGCGCCAGCAGCCAAGGGGACAGAATTAATGAAAAACTGTTTTTT
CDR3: CASSQGDRINEKLFF

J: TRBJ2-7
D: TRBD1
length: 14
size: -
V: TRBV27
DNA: TGTGCCAGCAGGGACAGGGAGATTCCCTACGAGCAGTACTTC
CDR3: CASRDREIPYEQYF

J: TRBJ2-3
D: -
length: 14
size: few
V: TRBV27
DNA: TGTGCCAGCAGTTTGGGCGCCTTCACAGATACGCAGTATTTT
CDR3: CASSLGAFTDTQYF

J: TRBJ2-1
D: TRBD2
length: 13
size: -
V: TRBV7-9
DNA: TGTGCCAGCAGCCCCAGGACTAGCGACGGGCAGTTCTTC
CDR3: CASSPRTSDGQFF

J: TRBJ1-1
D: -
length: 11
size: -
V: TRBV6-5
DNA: TGTGCCAGCGGATTGTACGGGGAAGCTTTCTTT
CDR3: CASGLYGEAFF

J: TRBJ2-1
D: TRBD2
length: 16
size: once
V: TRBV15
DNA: TGTGCCACCAGCAGAGGGGCGGGAGCGGCCTACAATGAGCAGTTCTTC
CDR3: CATSRGAGAAYNEQFF